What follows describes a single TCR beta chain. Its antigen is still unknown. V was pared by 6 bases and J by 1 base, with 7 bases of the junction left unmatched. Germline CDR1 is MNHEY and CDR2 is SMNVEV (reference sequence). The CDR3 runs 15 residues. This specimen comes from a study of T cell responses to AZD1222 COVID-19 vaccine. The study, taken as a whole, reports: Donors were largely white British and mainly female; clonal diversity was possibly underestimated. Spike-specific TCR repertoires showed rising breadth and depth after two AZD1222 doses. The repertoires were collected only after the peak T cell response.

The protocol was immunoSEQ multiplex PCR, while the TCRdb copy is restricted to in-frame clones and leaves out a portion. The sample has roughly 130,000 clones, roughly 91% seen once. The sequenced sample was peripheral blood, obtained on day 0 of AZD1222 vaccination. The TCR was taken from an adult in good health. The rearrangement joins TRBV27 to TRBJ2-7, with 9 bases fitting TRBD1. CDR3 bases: TGTGCCAGCAGGGGTACCGGGACAGGGTCCTACGAGCAGTACTTC. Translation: CASRGTGTGSYEQYF.